This TCR beta chain derives from a study of shared clonotypes between healthy human individuals. Study-wide points: Sampling covered nothing but blood. Tissue TCR repertoires likely differ from those found in blood. Estimated clonotype richness was generally higher in naive than memory subsets.

Trimming at V came to 4 bases and at J to 5 bases, leaving 2 bases not matched to a gene. CDR1 and CDR2 (germline): WNHNN, SYGVQD (reference sequence). CDR3 length: 13 amino acids. Each sorted subset replicate got 200 ng genomic DNA, roughly 30,000 genomes. Clones were sequenced by immunoSEQ multiplex PCR, and TCRdb holds only the in-frame ones, with some missing. The sample lists about 2,200,000 clones; roughly 91% were seen once. To note about this clone: What it binds is unknown.

The naive CD8 fraction comprised CD45RO-negative cells positively selected for CCR7 and excluded terminally differentiated effector memory CD45RA+ cells. Nashville, Tennessee was home to all donors, each a Caucasian adult. This chain links TRBV10-1 with TRBJ2-3, with 8 bases identical to TRBD2. Sequencing input: naive CD8+ T cells from PBMCs. The clonotype comes from a man younger than 30 in good health. Some clones in this sample may be carry-over from other donors' samples. The CDR3 sequence: CASSGLAGDTQYF. Here the CDR3 DNA reads TGCGCCAGCAGTGGTCTAGCGGGAGATACGCAGTATTTT.